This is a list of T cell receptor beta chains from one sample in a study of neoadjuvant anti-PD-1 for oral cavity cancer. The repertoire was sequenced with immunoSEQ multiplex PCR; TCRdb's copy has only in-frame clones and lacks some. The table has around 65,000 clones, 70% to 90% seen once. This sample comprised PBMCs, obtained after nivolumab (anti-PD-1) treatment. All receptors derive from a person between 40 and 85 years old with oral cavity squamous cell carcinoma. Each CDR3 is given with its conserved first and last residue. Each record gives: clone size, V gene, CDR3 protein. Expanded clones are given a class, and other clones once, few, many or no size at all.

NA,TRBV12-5,CASGLVSRGLLLGGVNGYTF
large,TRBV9,CASMGGGGYTF
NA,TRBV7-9,CASSLAVDNSGNTIYF
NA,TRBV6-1,CASSELGRGTYEQYF
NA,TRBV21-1,CASSKDRGGGYTF
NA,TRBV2,CASSTITGGTYGYTF
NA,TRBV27,CASRKTGGEQYF
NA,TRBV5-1,CASSLDGSPYNEQFF
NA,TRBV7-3,CASSPLLAGGANTGELFF
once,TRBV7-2,CASSLVQTLAEQYF
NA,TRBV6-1,CASSFGTQAYEQYF
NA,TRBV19,CASSPPGQGFYGYTF
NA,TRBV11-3,CASSLGNAEYSDTQYF
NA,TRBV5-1,CASSLGGSSYEQYF
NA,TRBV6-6,CASSSRGTGGNQPQHF
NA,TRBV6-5,CASSYSESSYEQYF
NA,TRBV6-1,CASRPGTGGYEQYF
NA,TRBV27,CASSLRFSGAEQYF
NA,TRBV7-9,CASSKWRGQGVYEQYF